The 15 T cell receptor beta chains presented below share a single source sample, sequenced in a study of cytotoxic CD8 clonotypes in ibrutinib-treated CLL. Clones were sequenced by immunoSEQ multiplex PCR, and TCRdb holds only the in-frame ones, with some missing. The sample carries some 130,000 clones, approximately 80% recorded once. This material consisted of PBMCs, taken after 24 months of ibrutinib treatment. The source is a human donor with chronic lymphocytic leukemia.

This chain joins TRBV7-2 and TRBJ2-7, with 8 bases matching TRBD1. This CDR3 spans 16 amino acids. J lost 2 bases, V lost 5 bases, and 11 bases had no gene match. Germline V CDR1 and CDR2: SGHTA, FQGNSA. The CDR3 nucleotides read TGTGCCAGCAGCCCTGGGACAGGACCTAGGACCTACGAGCAGTACTTC. This translates into CASSPGTGPRTYEQYF. Full variable domain (outside the CDR3, taken from reference TRBV7-2 and TRBJ2-7): GAGVSQSPSNKVTEKGKDVELRCDPISGHTALYWYRQSLGQGLEFLIYFQGNSAPDKSGLPSDRFSAERTGGSVSTLTIQRTQQEDSAVYLCASSPGTGPRTYEQYFGPGTRLTVT.

J is TRBJ1-5 and V is TRBV7-2, with a weak D call TRBD1 (6 bases). Deletions cut 1 base from V and 5 bases from J, with 9 bases between. The CDR3 is 14 residues long. Germline V CDR1 and CDR2: SGHTA, FQGNSA. CDR3 sequence: CASSLEGGDQPQHF. The CDR3 nucleotides read TGTGCCAGCAGCTTAGAGGGGGGTGATCAGCCCCAGCATTTT.

This clone showed up just once. This rearrangement joins TRBV11-3 to TRBJ2-7; D gene unclear. V lost 1 base, J lost 3 bases, and 7 bases lay in between. Germline assignment: CDR1 SGHNT and CDR2 YENEEA. The length of the CDR3 is 13 residues. CDR3: CASSLGVRYEQYF. The CDR3 DNA reads as TGTGCCAGCAGCTTAGGAGTGCGCTACGAGCAGTACTTC.

This chain joins TRBV6-1 and TRBJ1-2, with a weak D call TRBD1 (6 bases). Germline CDR1 is MNHNS and CDR2 is SASEGT. Trimming left V 7 bases short and J 4 bases short, with 16 bases between. The CDR3 consists of 14 residues. The CDR3 sequence is CASTPRGIRYGYTF. In DNA, the CDR3 is TGTGCCAGCACCCCGAGGGGGATCCGCTATGGCTACACCTTC.

This clone was seen only once. CDR3 DNA: TGCGCCAGCAGTGTAACCCCCGGGGCAGGGGGCCCGTATGGGGCCAACGTCCTGACTTTC. It is translated as CASSVTPGAGGPYGANVLTF. The chain joins TRBV10-2 to TRBJ2-6; TRBD1 matches 8 bases. Germline V lookup: CDR1 WSHSY, CDR2 SAAADI. The junction had 17 bases not matched to a gene; V was cut back by 4 bases and J by 3 bases. The length of the CDR3 is 20 residues.

V usage is TRBV5-8 and J usage is TRBJ2-7; TRBD2 matches 7 bases. After removal of 2 bases from V and 2 bases from J, the junction contained 7 bases not matched to a gene. CDR3 length: 15 amino acids. Germline CDR1 SGHTS, CDR2 YDEGEE. CDR3 nucleotide sequence: TGTGCCAGCAGCTTCGCTAGCGGAGGGACCTACGAGCAGTACTTC. Protein: CASSFASGGTYEQYF.

This chain uses TRBV4-3 with TRBJ2-7, with D maybe TRBD1 (6 bases). CDR1 LGHNA and CDR2 YSLEER come from the germline V gene. The CDR3 has 17 amino acids. V lost 1 base and J lost 2, with 18 bases in between. The CDR3 region has the DNA TGCGCCAGCAGCCAAGGGCCCTCAGGGGCCCTCGCCTACGAGCAGTACTTC. It specifies CASSQGPSGALAYEQYF.

The chain is built from TRBV28 and TRBJ1-2; 8 bases match TRBD1. The CDR3 is made up of 15 amino acids. V was clipped by 3 bases and J by 6 bases; unmatched bases: 9. CDR1 and CDR2 from the germline V gene are MDHEN and SYDVKM. CDR3 nucleotides: TGTGCCAGCAGTTTTTGGGCAGGGGGCGCGCATGGCTACACCTTC. Its translation is CASSFWAGGAHGYTF.

The chain combines TRBV7-9 with TRBJ1-2, with D tentatively TRBD1 (5 bases). The germline gives CDR1 SEHNR, CDR2 FQNEAQ (reference sequence). V dropped 5 bases and J dropped 6 bases, with 16 bases sitting between them. The CDR3 loop spans 14 amino acids. Here the CDR3 reads CASSRGGEEDGYTF. The DNA for the CDR3 is TGTGCCAGCAGCCGGGGAGGGGAGGAAGATGGCTACACCTTC.

This sequence joins TRBV7-2 and TRBJ2-7; D may be TRBD1 (6 bases). V shed 5 bases and J shed 3 bases, with 20 bases lying between them. CDR1 is SGHTA and CDR2 is FQGNSA in the germline V gene. The length of the CDR3 is 16 residues. The DNA of the CDR3 is TGTGCCAGCAGCCACAGGGACCCGAGCCACTTCTACGAGCAGTACTTC. As protein: CASSHRDPSHFYEQYF.

V usage is TRBV5-4 and J usage is TRBJ2-3; 13 bases are a match to TRBD2. The ends lost 0 bases at V and 4 bases at J; junction bases unmatched: 14. The CDR3 loop spans 20 amino acids. Germline assignment: CDR1 SGHNT and CDR2 YYREEE (reference sequence). In DNA, the CDR3 is TGTGCCAGCAGCTTGGGACACACTAGCGGGGGGGCTCTAATGGCAGATACGCAGTATTTT. This codes for CASSLGHTSGGALMADTQYF.

J is TRBJ1-1 and V is TRBV2; 9 nucleotides line up with TRBD1. V shed 2 bases and J 11 bases; nucleotides not matched to a gene: 12. The CDR3 totals 15 residues. Germline V gives CDR1 SNHLY, CDR2 FYNNEI. The CDR3 spells CASSEWGEGQGVAFF. CDR3 DNA: TGTGCCAGCAGTGAATGGGGGGAGGGACAGGGTGTCGCTTTCTTT.

V gene TRBV18 combines with J gene TRBJ2-2, with 11 bases lining up with TRBD1. The trim removed 4 bases at V and 0 bases at J, leaving 1 base unmatched. The CDR3 has 16 residues. Per the germline V gene, CDR1 is KGHSH and CDR2 is LQKENI. CDR3 region: CASSRTGGANTGELFF. DNA for the CDR3: TGTGCCAGCTCACGGACAGGGGGCGCGAACACCGGGGAGCTGTTTTTT.

The chain couples TRBV4-3 to TRBJ2-7; 10 nucleotides match TRBD1. The CDR3 length is 13 residues. CDR1 and CDR2 from the germline V gene are LGHNA and YSLEER. The J segment lost 4 bases and the V segment lost 4 bases, leaving 1 base of the junction unmatched. In nucleotides, the CDR3 is TGCGCCAGCAGCCGGGGACAGGGGTACGAGCAGTACTTC. As protein: CASSRGQGYEQYF.

This chain links TRBV5-4 with TRBJ2-2, with D perhaps TRBD1 or TRBD2 (5 bases each). V was pared by 4 bases and J by 0 bases, with 10 bases between. The CDR3 length is 15 residues. Germline V gives CDR1 SGHNT, CDR2 YYREEE (reference sequence). The CDR3 is CASSPGPTNTGELFF. CDR3 DNA sequence: TGTGCCAGCAGCCCGGGACCGACGAACACCGGGGAGCTGTTTTTT.